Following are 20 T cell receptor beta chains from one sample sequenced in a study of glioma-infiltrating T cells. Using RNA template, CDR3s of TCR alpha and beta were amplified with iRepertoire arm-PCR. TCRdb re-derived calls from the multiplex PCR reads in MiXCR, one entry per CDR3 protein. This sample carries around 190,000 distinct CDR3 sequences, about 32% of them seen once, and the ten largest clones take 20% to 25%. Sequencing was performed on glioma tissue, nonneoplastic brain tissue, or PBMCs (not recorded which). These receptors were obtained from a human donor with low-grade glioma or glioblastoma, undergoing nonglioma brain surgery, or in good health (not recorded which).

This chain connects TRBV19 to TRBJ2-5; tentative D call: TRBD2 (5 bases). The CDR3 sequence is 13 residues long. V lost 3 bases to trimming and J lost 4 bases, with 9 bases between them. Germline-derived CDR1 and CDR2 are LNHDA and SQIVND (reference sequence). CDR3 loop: CASSIEGAETQYF. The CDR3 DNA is TGTGCCAGTAGTATCGAGGGAGCAGAGACCCAGTACTTC.

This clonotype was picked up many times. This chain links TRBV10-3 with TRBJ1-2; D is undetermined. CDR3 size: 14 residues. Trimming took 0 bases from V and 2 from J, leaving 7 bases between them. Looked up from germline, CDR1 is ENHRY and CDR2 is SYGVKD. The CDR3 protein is CAISESVQNYGYTF. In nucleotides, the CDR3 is TGTGCCATCAGTGAGTCTGTACAGAACTATGGCTACACCTTC.

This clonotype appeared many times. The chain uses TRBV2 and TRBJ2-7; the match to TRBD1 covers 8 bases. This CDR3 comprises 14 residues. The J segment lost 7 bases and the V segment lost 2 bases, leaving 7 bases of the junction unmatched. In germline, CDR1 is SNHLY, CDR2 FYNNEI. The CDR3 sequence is CASSELQGAGEQYF. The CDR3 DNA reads TGTGCCAGCAGTGAACTGCAGGGGGCCGGGGAGCAGTACTTC.

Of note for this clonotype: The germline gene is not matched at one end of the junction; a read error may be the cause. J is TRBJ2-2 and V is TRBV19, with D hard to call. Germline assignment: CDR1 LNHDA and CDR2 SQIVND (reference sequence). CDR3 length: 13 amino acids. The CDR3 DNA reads TGTGCCAGTACTATAGTTCTCTCCGGGGAGCTGTTTTTT. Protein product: CASTIVLSGELFF.

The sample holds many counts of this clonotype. CDR3 loop: CASSRVAGGVEAFF. CDR3 in DNA: TGTGCCAGCAGCCGGGTGGCGGGAGGGGTTGAAGCTTTCTTT. V is TRBV14 and J is TRBJ1-1; a weak D match, TRBD1 (5 bases). CDR3 length: 14 residues. The V gene's germline CDR1 is SGHDN and CDR2 FVKESK. Trimming removed 4 bases from V and 7 bases from J, with 16 bases in between. The full variable domain, its missing parts supplied by reference TRBV14 and TRBJ1-1, is EAGVTQFPSHSVIEKGQTVTLRCDPISGHDNLYWYRRVMGKEIKFLLHFVKESKQDESGMPNNRFLAERTGGTYSTLKVQPAELEDSGVYFCASSRVAGGVEAFFGQGTRLTVV.

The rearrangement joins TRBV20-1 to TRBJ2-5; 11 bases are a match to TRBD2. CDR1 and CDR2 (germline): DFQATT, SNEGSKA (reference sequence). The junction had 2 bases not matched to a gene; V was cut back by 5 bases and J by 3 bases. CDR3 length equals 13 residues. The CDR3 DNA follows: TGCAGTGCTCTAGCGGGAGGCGAAGAGACCCAGTACTTC. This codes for CSALAGGEETQYF.

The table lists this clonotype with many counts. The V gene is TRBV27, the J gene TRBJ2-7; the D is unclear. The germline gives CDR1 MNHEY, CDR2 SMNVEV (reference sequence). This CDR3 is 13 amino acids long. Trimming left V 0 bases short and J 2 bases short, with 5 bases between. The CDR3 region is CASSLSPAYEQYF. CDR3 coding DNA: TGTGCCAGCAGTTTATCGCCAGCCTACGAGCAGTACTTC.

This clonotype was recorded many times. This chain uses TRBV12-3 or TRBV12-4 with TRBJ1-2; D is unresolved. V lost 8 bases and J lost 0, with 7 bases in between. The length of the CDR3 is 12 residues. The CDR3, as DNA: TGTGCCAGCTACGATACTAACTATGGCTACACCTTC. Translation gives CASYDTNYGYTF.

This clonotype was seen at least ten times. The CDR3 DNA is TGTGCCAGCAGTAGGGACAGGGGGCTCTACGAGCAGTACTTC. Protein product: CASSRDRGLYEQYF. The genes are TRBV27 and TRBJ2-7; TRBD1 matches 12 bases. This CDR3 is 14 amino acids long. Germline V gene data show CDR1 as MNHEY and CDR2 as SMNVEV (reference sequence). Trimming at V came to 5 bases and at J to 3 bases, leaving 2 bases not matched to a gene.

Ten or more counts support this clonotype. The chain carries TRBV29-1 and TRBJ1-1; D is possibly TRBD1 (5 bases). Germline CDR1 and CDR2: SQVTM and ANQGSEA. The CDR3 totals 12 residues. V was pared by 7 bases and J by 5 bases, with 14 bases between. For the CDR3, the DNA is TGCAGCGCCAGGTGGGGGGGGACTGAAGCTTTCTTT. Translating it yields CSARWGGTEAFF.

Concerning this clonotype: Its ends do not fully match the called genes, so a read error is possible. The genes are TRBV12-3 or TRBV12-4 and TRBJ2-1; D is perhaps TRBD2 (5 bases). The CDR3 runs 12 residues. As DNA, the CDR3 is TGTGACAGCAGCCCCTCCGAGCGGCAGCAGTTCTTC. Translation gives CDSSPSERQQFF.

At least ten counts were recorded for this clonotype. This chain's CDR3 is CASSVLTSGRPYINEQFF. CDR3 sequence (DNA): TGTGCCAGCAGTGTTCTGACTAGCGGGAGACCTTATATCAATGAGCAGTTCTTC. The rearrangement links TRBV6-2 or TRBV6-3 to TRBJ2-1; 12 bases are shared with TRBD2. CDR3 length: 18 residues. V was pared by 5 bases and J by 6 bases, with 14 bases of the junction left unmatched. Germline loops: CDR1 MNHEY, CDR2 SVGEGT.

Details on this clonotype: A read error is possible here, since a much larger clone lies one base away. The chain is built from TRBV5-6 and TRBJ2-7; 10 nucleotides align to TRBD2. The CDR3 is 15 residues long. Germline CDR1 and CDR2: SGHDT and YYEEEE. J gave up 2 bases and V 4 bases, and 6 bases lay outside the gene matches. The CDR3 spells CASSAILAGTYEQYF. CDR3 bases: TGTGCCAGCAGCGCTATACTAGCGGGAACCTACGAGCAGTACTTC.

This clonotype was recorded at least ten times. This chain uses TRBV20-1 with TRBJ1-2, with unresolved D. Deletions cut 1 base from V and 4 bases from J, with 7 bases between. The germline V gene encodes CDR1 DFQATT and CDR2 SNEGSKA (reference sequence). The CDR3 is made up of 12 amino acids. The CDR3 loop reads CSARVLTYGYTF. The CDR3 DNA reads TGCAGTGCTAGAGTTCTTACCTATGGCTACACCTTC.

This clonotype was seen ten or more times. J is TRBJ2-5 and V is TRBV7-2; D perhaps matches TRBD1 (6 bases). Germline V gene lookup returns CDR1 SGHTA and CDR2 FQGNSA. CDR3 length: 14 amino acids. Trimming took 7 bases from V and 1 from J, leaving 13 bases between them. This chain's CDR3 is CASTRQAFQETQYF. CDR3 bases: TGTGCCAGCACGCGACAGGCCTTCCAAGAGACCCAGTACTTC.

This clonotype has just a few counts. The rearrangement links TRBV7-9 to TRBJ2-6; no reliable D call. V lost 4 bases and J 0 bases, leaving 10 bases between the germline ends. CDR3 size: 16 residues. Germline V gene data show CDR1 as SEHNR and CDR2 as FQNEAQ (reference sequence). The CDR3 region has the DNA TGTGCCAGCAGCTCTTCCCTAAGCTCTGGGGCCAACGTCCTGACTTTC. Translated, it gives CASSSSLSSGANVLTF.

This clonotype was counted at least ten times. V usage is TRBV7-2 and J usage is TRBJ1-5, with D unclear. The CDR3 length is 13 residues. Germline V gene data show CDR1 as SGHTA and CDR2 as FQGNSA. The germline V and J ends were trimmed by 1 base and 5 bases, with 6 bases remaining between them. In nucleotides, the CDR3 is TGTGCCAGCAGCTTAGTCCGGGATCAGCCCCAGCATTTT. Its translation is CASSLVRDQPQHF. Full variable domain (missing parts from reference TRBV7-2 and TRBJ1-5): GAGVSQSPSNKVTEKGKDVELRCDPISGHTALYWYRQSLGQGLEFLIYFQGNSAPDKSGLPSDRFSAERTGGSVSTLTIQRTQQEDSAVYLCASSLVRDQPQHFGDGTRLSIL.

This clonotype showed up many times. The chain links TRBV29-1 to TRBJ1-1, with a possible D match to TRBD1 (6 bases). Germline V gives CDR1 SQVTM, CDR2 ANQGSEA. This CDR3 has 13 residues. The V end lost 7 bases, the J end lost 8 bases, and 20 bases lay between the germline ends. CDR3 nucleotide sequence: TGCAGCGGGTCCCAGGGGTCAAGAGGGGAAGCTTTCTTT. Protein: CSGSQGSRGEAFF.

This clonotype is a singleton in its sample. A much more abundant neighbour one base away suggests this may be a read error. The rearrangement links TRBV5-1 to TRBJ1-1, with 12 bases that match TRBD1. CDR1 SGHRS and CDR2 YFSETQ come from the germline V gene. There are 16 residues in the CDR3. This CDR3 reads CSSSPGTGGSSYEAFF. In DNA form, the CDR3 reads TGCTCCAGCAGCCCCGGGACAGGGGGCTCATCCTATGAAGCTTTCTTT.

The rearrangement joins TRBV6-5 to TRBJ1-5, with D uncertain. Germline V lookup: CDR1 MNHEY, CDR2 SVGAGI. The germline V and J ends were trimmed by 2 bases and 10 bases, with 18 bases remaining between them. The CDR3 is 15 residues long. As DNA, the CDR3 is TGTGCCAGCAGTTACGTCGGGGATCGGGGTCGTCCCCAGCATTTT. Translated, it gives CASSYVGDRGRPQHF.